A selection of T cell receptor beta chains follows, all from one sample in a study of blood T cell repertoires in COVID-19. TCRdb keeps only in-frame clones here, not all; method: immunoSEQ multiplex PCR. The sample holds over 200,000 clones, 80% to 90% seen once. The specimen was PBMCs or T cells enriched from blood (not recorded which). Receptor source: a woman in her forties or fifties who had recovered from COVID-19. Both conserved end residues are part of each CDR3. Each record gives: CDR3 DNA, CDR3 protein, D gene, J gene, V gene, clone size. D genes are given only for firm matches. Size values are once, few and many counts, or a class for expanded clones, and some rows have none.

CDR3 DNA: TGTGCCAGTAGCTCACTCCTCCACTACACCGGGGAGCTGTTTTTT
CDR3 protein: CASSSLLHYTGELFF
D gene: NA
J gene: TRBJ2-2
V gene: TRBV19
clone size: once

CDR3 DNA: TGTGCCAGCAGCTTAGGATCCCCGGCTGAAGCTTTCTTT
CDR3 protein: CASSLGSPAEAFF
D gene: NA
J gene: TRBJ1-1
V gene: TRBV7-2
clone size: NA

CDR3 DNA: TGTGCCAGCAGCCCAGAGCGGCTAGCGGGAGGGCCGGTCGAGCAGTACTTC
CDR3 protein: CASSPERLAGGPVEQYF
D gene: TRBD2
J gene: TRBJ2-7
V gene: TRBV7-2
clone size: few

CDR3 DNA: TGTGCCAGCAGTGTGGGCAGACCTGCTAACTATGGCTACACCTTC
CDR3 protein: CASSVGRPANYGYTF
D gene: NA
J gene: TRBJ1-2
V gene: TRBV2
clone size: NA

CDR3 DNA: TGTGCCAGCACCTCGGGGTCCTTTGGTGGTTTATACAATGAAGCTTTCTTT
CDR3 protein: CASTSGSFGGLYNEAFF
D gene: NA
J gene: TRBJ1-1
V gene: TRBV28
clone size: NA

CDR3 DNA: TGCGCCAGCAGCTTGGGGGAGGTCCACAACTATGGCTACACCTTC
CDR3 protein: CASSLGEVHNYGYTF
D gene: NA
J gene: TRBJ1-2
V gene: TRBV5-1
clone size: NA

CDR3 DNA: TGTGCCAGCAGCTTAGTGTGGGACAAGTACACAGATACGCAGTATTTT
CDR3 protein: CASSLVWDKYTDTQYF
D gene: NA
J gene: TRBJ2-3
V gene: TRBV7-6
clone size: NA

CDR3 DNA: TGTGCCAGCTCACCCACAGGGGATGGCTACACCTTC
CDR3 protein: CASSPTGDGYTF
D gene: TRBD1
J gene: TRBJ1-2
V gene: TRBV18
clone size: once

CDR3 DNA: TGTGCCAGCAGTTACTCTAAGACAGACCCATCCTACGAGCAGTACTTC
CDR3 protein: CASSYSKTDPSYEQYF
D gene: NA
J gene: TRBJ2-7
V gene: TRBV6-5
clone size: NA

CDR3 DNA: TGTGCCAGCAGCTTCGGGTATGCCTACGAGCAGTACTTC
CDR3 protein: CASSFGYAYEQYF
D gene: NA
J gene: TRBJ2-7
V gene: TRBV5-6
clone size: NA

CDR3 DNA: TGTGCCAGCAGCTTGCACGGGACTAGCGGGAGAGGGGCGGATACGCAGTATTTT
CDR3 protein: CASSLHGTSGRGADTQYF
D gene: TRBD2
J gene: TRBJ2-3
V gene: TRBV7-9
clone size: NA

CDR3 DNA: TGTGCCAGCAGCTTAGGTCTAGCGGGGGCAACCGGGGAGCTGTTTTTT
CDR3 protein: CASSLGLAGATGELFF
D gene: TRBD2
J gene: TRBJ2-2
V gene: TRBV7-2
clone size: NA

CDR3 DNA: TGCGCCAGCAGCTGGGACAGTTCTCCCACCAACTTTAACACCGGGGAGCTGTTTTTT
CDR3 protein: CASSWDSSPTNFNTGELFF
D gene: TRBD1
J gene: TRBJ2-2
V gene: TRBV5-1
clone size: NA

CDR3 DNA: TGTGCCATCAGTGCCTACGCAGGGTCTGCGAATGAGCAGTTCTTC
CDR3 protein: CAISAYAGSANEQFF
D gene: NA
J gene: TRBJ2-1
V gene: TRBV10-3
clone size: NA

CDR3 DNA: TGCGCCAGCAGCTTGGCAGGGGGCGAGACTGAAGCTTTCTTT
CDR3 protein: CASSLAGGETEAFF
D gene: TRBD1
J gene: TRBJ1-1
V gene: TRBV5-1
clone size: NA

CDR3 DNA: TGTGCCAGCAGGATTGATACAGGCAACACTGAAGCTTTCTTT
CDR3 protein: CASRIDTGNTEAFF
D gene: NA
J gene: TRBJ1-1
V gene: TRBV5-4
clone size: NA

CDR3 DNA: TGCAGCGTTGGTCTCGGGGGGAACACTGAAGCTTTCTTT
CDR3 protein: CSVGLGGNTEAFF
D gene: NA
J gene: TRBJ1-1
V gene: TRBV29-1
clone size: NA

CDR3 DNA: TGTGCCAGCCGCCTGACTAGCGGGAGGGTCAGTGAGCAGTTCTTC
CDR3 protein: CASRLTSGRVSEQFF
D gene: TRBD2
J gene: TRBJ2-1
V gene: TRBV28
clone size: once

CDR3 DNA: TGTGCCAGCAGCTTAGGGGACAGAGATAGCAATCAGCCCCAGCATTTT
CDR3 protein: CASSLGDRDSNQPQHF
D gene: TRBD1
J gene: TRBJ1-5
V gene: TRBV7-9
clone size: NA

CDR3 DNA: TGTGCCAGCAGTTTTGGTATGGGCACTAGCACAGATACGCAGTATTTT
CDR3 protein: CASSFGMGTSTDTQYF
D gene: NA
J gene: TRBJ2-3
V gene: TRBV28
clone size: NA

CDR3 DNA: TGTGCCAGCTCACCCGTTAGGCGTTTGGACAGACCAGCAACTAATGAAAAACTGTTTTTT
CDR3 protein: CASSPVRRLDRPATNEKLFF
D gene: NA
J gene: TRBJ1-4
V gene: TRBV18
clone size: NA

CDR3 DNA: TGTGCCAGCAGTTTGTACAGGGGCAGCAATCAGCCCCAGCATTTT
CDR3 protein: CASSLYRGSNQPQHF
D gene: TRBD1
J gene: TRBJ1-5
V gene: TRBV28
clone size: NA

CDR3 DNA: TGTGCCAGCAGTTTAGTTAGGAACACTGAAGCTTTCTTT
CDR3 protein: CASSLVRNTEAFF
D gene: NA
J gene: TRBJ1-1
V gene: TRBV12-3/TRBV12-4
clone size: NA

CDR3 DNA: TGTGCCAGCAGCTTCGGGGGAGCACGCACAGATACGCAGTATTTT
CDR3 protein: CASSFGGARTDTQYF
D gene: NA
J gene: TRBJ2-3
V gene: TRBV9
clone size: NA

CDR3 DNA: TGCAGCGGGGACACGATCTATGGCTACACCTTC
CDR3 protein: CSGDTIYGYTF
D gene: NA
J gene: TRBJ1-2
V gene: TRBV29-1
clone size: few

CDR3 DNA: TGTGCCAGTGGTTCCGGGACAGGGGGCTCCTACGAGCAGTACTTC
CDR3 protein: CASGSGTGGSYEQYF
D gene: TRBD1
J gene: TRBJ2-7
V gene: TRBV28
clone size: NA

CDR3 DNA: TGTGCCAGCAGTTTATCGGGGGGACTGAGCTACAATGAGCAGTTCTTC
CDR3 protein: CASSLSGGLSYNEQFF
D gene: NA
J gene: TRBJ2-1
V gene: TRBV27
clone size: NA

CDR3 DNA: TGTGCCAGCAGCTTCTTTGCGGGGGCCCGCAAAGCTTTCTTT
CDR3 protein: CASSFFAGARKAFF
D gene: NA
J gene: TRBJ1-1
V gene: TRBV5-6
clone size: NA

CDR3 DNA: TGTGCCAGCAGGCCCTTGGTGGGGGCTACAGATACGCAGTATTTT
CDR3 protein: CASRPLVGATDTQYF
D gene: NA
J gene: TRBJ2-3
V gene: TRBV2
clone size: NA

CDR3 DNA: TGTGCCAGCAGTTTACCCCCAGGGGGCGCCGGCACCGGGGAGCTGTTTTTT
CDR3 protein: CASSLPPGGAGTGELFF
D gene: TRBD1
J gene: TRBJ2-2
V gene: TRBV28
clone size: NA

CDR3 DNA: TGTGCCAGCAGTGAACTACAGGGAACGTATGGCTACACCTTC
CDR3 protein: CASSELQGTYGYTF
D gene: NA
J gene: TRBJ1-2
V gene: TRBV2
clone size: NA

CDR3 DNA: TGTGCCAGCAGTTACTCGAAGGGGGCGCGTACTGAAGCTTTCTTT
CDR3 protein: CASSYSKGARTEAFF
D gene: TRBD1
J gene: TRBJ1-1
V gene: TRBV6-5
clone size: NA

CDR3 DNA: TGTGCCAGCAGCCCTGGACAGGGGGATCAGCCCCAGCATTTT
CDR3 protein: CASSPGQGDQPQHF
D gene: TRBD1
J gene: TRBJ1-5
V gene: TRBV7-3
clone size: few

CDR3 DNA: TGTGCCAGCGGGCCGTTCGCAACTAATGAAAAACTGTTTTTT
CDR3 protein: CASGPFATNEKLFF
D gene: NA
J gene: TRBJ1-4
V gene: TRBV2
clone size: NA

CDR3 DNA: TGTGCCAGCAGCTTATTCCCTGACAGAGGAATCTACGAGCAGTACTTC
CDR3 protein: CASSLFPDRGIYEQYF
D gene: NA
J gene: TRBJ2-7
V gene: TRBV7-6
clone size: NA

CDR3 DNA: TGTGCCAGCAGCTTAGAAGTCGCTAACTACAATGAGCAGTTCTTC
CDR3 protein: CASSLEVANYNEQFF
D gene: NA
J gene: TRBJ2-1
V gene: TRBV11-3
clone size: few

CDR3 DNA: TGTGCCAGCAGAAGCCCGGGCCGGGGTGAAAAACTGTTTTTT
CDR3 protein: CASRSPGRGEKLFF
D gene: NA
J gene: TRBJ1-4
V gene: TRBV6-4
clone size: NA

CDR3 DNA: TGTGCCAGCAGTCCGCCCGGGGGGGAGAGAAACATTCAGTACTTC
CDR3 protein: CASSPPGGERNIQYF
D gene: TRBD2
J gene: TRBJ2-4
V gene: TRBV27
clone size: NA

CDR3 DNA: TGTGCCATCAGACCGGGACAGGGGTACCAAGAGACCCAGTACTTC
CDR3 protein: CAIRPGQGYQETQYF
D gene: TRBD1
J gene: TRBJ2-5
V gene: TRBV10-3
clone size: NA

CDR3 DNA: TGTGCCAGCAGTTTCTCCAGGGGGAACACTGAAGCTTTCTTT
CDR3 protein: CASSFSRGNTEAFF
D gene: NA
J gene: TRBJ1-1
V gene: TRBV6-5
clone size: NA

CDR3 DNA: TGTGCCAGCAGTTTTGGCAGGGGGCTTGAGCAGTACTTC
CDR3 protein: CASSFGRGLEQYF
D gene: TRBD1
J gene: TRBJ2-7
V gene: TRBV28
clone size: NA

CDR3 DNA: TGTGCCAGCAGCCGGGACACTTATAGCAATCAGCCCCAGCATTTT
CDR3 protein: CASSRDTYSNQPQHF
D gene: NA
J gene: TRBJ1-5
V gene: TRBV21-1
clone size: NA

CDR3 DNA: TGTGCCAGCAGAAGGGACTCTAATACCTACAATGAGCAGTTCTTC
CDR3 protein: CASRRDSNTYNEQFF
D gene: NA
J gene: TRBJ2-1
V gene: TRBV7-9
clone size: NA